These 11 T cell receptor beta chains share one sample of origin, sequenced in a study of regulatory T cells in long-lasting Graves disease. Indicated time point: newly diagnosed GD, antithyroid drugs for less than 3 months. The authors made the TCR library using RNA they extracted from PBMCs. Construction of TCR beta libraries relied on iRepertoire HTBI primers and on Arm-PCR targeting CDR3 regions. TCRdb analysed the multiplex PCR reads with MiXCR anew, one entry per CDR3 protein. Of 350,000 to 450,000 distinct CDR3 sequences listed, 15% are singletons. These same data were also listed under a study on T cells in Graves' hyperthyroidism and ophthalmopathy.

The source material was peripheral blood mononuclear cells (PBMCs), sampled at new diagnosis, from a patient treated with antithyroid drugs. These receptors all stem from a middle-aged woman with Graves disease.

The chain recombines TRBV28 with TRBJ2-2; tentative D call: TRBD1 (5 bases). V was pared by 2 bases and J by 6 bases, with 10 bases between. The CDR3 is 14 residues long. Germline CDR1 MDHEN, CDR2 SYDVKM. The CDR3, as DNA: TGTGCCAGCAGTTTACTGACAGTTCCCGGGGAGCTGTTTTTT. Residues: CASSLLTVPGELFF.

A note on this clonotype: This may be a read error, as it is one base from a much larger clone. The chain combines TRBV27 with TRBJ2-1; 7 bases fit TRBD2. CDR3 length equals 14 residues. CDR1 and CDR2 from the germline V gene are MNHEY and SMNVEV (reference sequence). The CDR3 DNA sequence: TGTTCCTCGAGGGTGGCTAGCGGCTACAATGAGCAGTTCTTC. This translates into CSSRVASGYNEQFF.

There are many counts of this clonotype. The chain carries TRBV28 and TRBJ2-7, with a possible D match to TRBD2 (5 bases). The length of the CDR3 is 14 residues. CDR1 is MDHEN and CDR2 is SYDVKM in the germline V gene. Trimming took off 3 bases at V and 1 base at J, with 10 bases between the two ends. Written as DNA, the CDR3 is TGTGCCAGCAGTTTGGTCGGGGAGTCCTACGAGCAGTACTTC. It yields the protein CASSLVGESYEQYF. Drawing the rest from reference TRBV28 and TRBJ2-7, the complete variable domain is DVKVTQSSRYLVKRTGEKVFLECVQDMDHENMFWYRQDPGLGLRLIYFSYDVKMKEKGDIPEGYSVSREKKERFSLILESASTNQTSMYLCASSLVGESYEQYFGPGTRLTVT.

This clonotype was found a few times. A much larger clone sits a single nucleotide away, making a read error possible. This sequence joins TRBV29-1 and TRBJ1-1; TRBD1 matches 7 bases. Germline V gives CDR1 SQVTM, CDR2 ANQGSEA. This CDR3 region has 13 residues. CDR3 loop: CSVGPGGNTGAFF. The CDR3 DNA sequence: TGCAGCGTCGGGCCAGGGGGGAACACTGGAGCTTTCTTT. The full variable domain, its missing parts supplied by reference TRBV29-1 and TRBJ1-1, is SAVISQKPSRDICQRGTSLTIQCQVDSQVTMMFWYRQQPGQSLTLIATANQGSEATYESGFVIDKFPISRPNLTFSTLTVSNMSPEDSSIYLCSVGPGGNTGAFFGQGTRLTVV.

This chain links TRBV27 with TRBJ2-6; TRBD1 agrees at 9 bases. The CDR3 is 18 amino acids. Per the germline V gene, CDR1 is MNHEY and CDR2 is SMNVEV (reference sequence). V was clipped by 4 bases and J by 3 bases; unmatched bases: 10. CDR3 sequence (DNA): TGTGCCAGCAGTTACTCGAGGACAGGGGTACGTGGGGCCAACGTCCTGACTTTC. Protein product: CASSYSRTGVRGANVLTF. Using reference TRBV27 and TRBJ2-6 for the parts outside the CDR3, the full variable domain is EAQVTQNPRYLITVTGKKLTVTCSQNMNHEYMSWYRQDPGLGLRQIYYSMNVEVTDKGDVPEGYKVSRKEKRNFPLILESPSPNQTSLYFCASSYSRTGVRGANVLTFGAGSRLTVL.

This clonotype was seen ten or more times. This chain connects TRBV19 to TRBJ1-5; D gene unclear. Trimming left V 3 bases short and J 3 bases short, with 9 bases between. Germline V gene sequence: CDR1 LNHDA, CDR2 SQIVND (reference sequence). The CDR3 covers 14 residues. CDR3 bases: TGTGCCAGTAGTATTGGAGACGACAATCAGCCCCAGCATTTT. Translating gives CASSIGDDNQPQHF.

This clonotype came up many times. The chain uses TRBV3-1 and TRBJ1-3, with 7 positions matching TRBD1. The CDR3 spans 15 residues. CDR1 is LGHDT and CDR2 is YNNKEL in the germline V gene (reference sequence). The V segment lost 4 bases and the J segment 3 bases; nucleotides outside the gene matches: 6. DNA for the CDR3: TGTGCCAGCAGCCGACAGGGAGTAGGTGGAAACACCATATATTTT. This translates into CASSRQGVGGNTIYF.

The V gene is TRBV5-8, the J gene TRBJ2-3; D gene uncertain. Trimming cost V 0 bases and J 5 bases, with 19 bases left between them. The CDR3 is 17 amino acids. The germline V gene encodes CDR1 SGHTS and CDR2 YDEGEE. The CDR3 loop reads CASSLAQGGWAGDTQYF. The CDR3 region has the DNA TGTGCCAGCAGCTTGGCCCAAGGTGGATGGGCCGGAGATACGCAGTATTTT.

This clonotype was observed at least ten times. J is TRBJ1-6 and V is TRBV27; 7 bases match TRBD1. With V trimmed by 4 bases and J by 0 bases, 9 bases remained unmatched. CDR3 size: 18 residues. CDR1 MNHEY and CDR2 SMNVEV come from the germline V gene (reference sequence). CDR3 in amino acids: CASSSSTGASSYNSPLHF. In DNA form, the CDR3 reads TGTGCCAGCAGTTCGAGTACAGGGGCGAGCTCCTATAATTCACCCCTCCACTTT.

This clonotype was picked up a small number of times. The chain recombines TRBV20-1 with TRBJ2-2; the D gene could be TRBD1 or TRBD2 (5 bases each). The V gene lost 2 bases and the J gene lost 4 bases, with 11 bases spanning the gap. Per germline, CDR1 DFQATT and CDR2 SNEGSKA (reference sequence). This CDR3 spans 14 amino acids. The CDR3 DNA reads as TGCAGTGCTAGAACGGGGCGCCCCACCGGGGAGCTGTTTTTT. Translating gives CSARTGRPTGELFF.

Turning to this clonotype: Being one base from a much bigger clone, this may be a read error. The genes are TRBV5-4 and TRBJ1-2, with D perhaps TRBD1 (6 bases). The CDR3 has 13 amino acids. Germline CDR1 and CDR2: SGHNT and YYREEE (reference sequence). Between the trimmed V and J ends, which lost 4 bases and 2 bases, there was a span of 9 bases. The CDR3 reads CASSIDRNYGYTF. DNA of the CDR3: TGTGCCAGCAGCATCGACAGGAACTATGGCTACACCTTC.